The T cell receptor (beta chain) under discussion was sequenced for a study of T cell responses to AZD1222 COVID-19 vaccine. Clones were read by immunoSEQ multiplex PCR, and TCRdb kept only the in-frame ones, dropping some. This table holds about 76,000 clones, over 85% found once. Here the sequenced sample was peripheral blood, taken on day 0 of AZD1222 vaccination. This receptor was taken from an adult in good health.

CDR3 region: CASSQEGALNTGELFF. The CDR3 coding sequence is TGTGCCAGCAGCCAAGAAGGCGCCCTTAACACCGGGGAGCTGTTTTTT. V usage is TRBV4-2 and J usage is TRBJ2-2, with D hard to call. V lost 0 bases and J lost 2, with 10 bases in between. The germline gives CDR1 LGHNA, CDR2 YNFKEQ. The CDR3 is 16 amino acids.